One and the same sample provided the 13 T cell receptor beta chains below, sequenced in a study of CD4 and CD8 cells across lung adenocarcinoma regions. TCRdb redid the calling of the PCR reads with MiXCR, one entry per CDR3 protein. The data show under 20,000 distinct CDR3 sequences, with 46% seen just once and roughly 20% held by the top ten. The sample comprised CD4+ T cells from the margin of a lung tumor. Receptor source: a male donor with lung adenocarcinoma. The CD4 and CD8 labels of this study may be unreliable.

To note about this clonotype: The junction and the germline gene differ at one end; a read error may be behind it. V and J are TRBV6-2 or TRBV6-3 and TRBJ2-5; D is perhaps TRBD2 (6 bases). Germline-derived CDR1 and CDR2 are MNHEY and SVGEGT. The CDR3 has 17 residues. CDR3: CASRVGSEWEDQETQYF. The CDR3 nucleotides read TGTGCCAGCAGGGTGGGCTCCGAATGGGAGGACCAAGAGACCCAGTATTTC.

In this sample, this clonotype is medium-sized. This chain uses TRBV10-2 with TRBJ2-5; unclear D gene. CDR3 length: 14 amino acids. Trimming took 3 bases from V and 4 from J, leaving 12 bases between them. Germline lookup yields CDR1 WSHSY and CDR2 SAAADI. The CDR3 bases are TGCGCCAGCAGTGAAGTAGAATCCCGAGAGACCCAGTACTTC. Protein sequence: CASSEVESRETQYF.

This clonotype was counted a few times. One base away lies a much larger clone, so this may be a sequencing read error. The chain has TRBV27 and TRBJ2-1, with no clear D. The J call may be wrong; the DNA end is better matched by TRBJ2-7. Germline V gene sequence: CDR1 MNHEY, CDR2 SMNVEV (reference sequence). The CDR3 contains 16 residues. DNA of the CDR3: TGTGCCAGCAGTTTATCGGCTTCCTATAATTACAATGAGCAGTACTTC. This gives the protein CASSLSASYNYNEQYF.

The genes are TRBV10-3 and TRBJ2-1; 10 nucleotides agree with TRBD2. V lost 0 bases and J lost 6; bases outside the gene matches: 5. Germline V gene data show CDR1 as ENHRY and CDR2 as SYGVKD. The CDR3 covers 16 residues. Here the CDR3 DNA reads TGTGCCATCAGTGAGTCCCTGACTAGCGGGTCCAATGAGCAGTTCTTC. Amino acid sequence: CAISESLTSGSNEQFF.

As regards this clonotype: One junction end disagrees with the germline gene, perhaps due to a read error. The chain has TRBV7-7 and TRBJ2-3; unclear D gene. The DNA end favors TRBJ2-5, so the J call may be wrong. The CDR3 covers 13 residues. Per germline, CDR1 SSHAT and CDR2 FNYEAQ (reference sequence). The CDR3 bases are TGTGCTAGCAGCTTATCCCCCCGCGAGACCCAGTACTTC. Translation: CASSLSPRETQYF.

The V call is TRBV3-1, the J call TRBJ2-7; TRBD1 agrees at 12 bases. The CDR3 is made up of 15 amino acids. The germline gives CDR1 LGHDT, CDR2 YNNKEL (reference sequence). Losses at the gene ends were 1 base for V and 6 bases for J; bases not matched to a gene: 4. CDR3 region: CASSQVGTGGSEQYF. For the CDR3, the DNA is TGTGCCAGCAGCCAAGTAGGGACAGGGGGCAGCGAGCAGTACTTC.

V gene TRBV10-2 combines with J gene TRBJ2-5; perhaps D is TRBD1 or TRBD2 (5 bases each). This CDR3 comprises 14 residues. Germline V lookup: CDR1 WSHSY, CDR2 SAAADI. CDR3 loop: CAGSRGRGPETQYF. CDR3 DNA sequence: TGCGCGGGCAGCCGGGGCCGAGGCCCAGAGACCCAGTACTTC.

This clonotype is medium-sized (0.01 to 0.1%) by share. The rearrangement uses TRBV6-1 and TRBJ2-5; tentatively, D is TRBD2 (6 bases). The J call is doubtful: the DNA matches TRBJ2-7 better. The germline V gene encodes CDR1 MNHNS and CDR2 SASEGT. The CDR3 sequence is 12 residues long. CDR3 region: CASSKRVYEQYF. The DNA for the CDR3 is TGTGCCAGCAGTAAGCGGGTTTACGAGCAGTACTTC.

This clonotype was recorded at least ten times. The chain combines TRBV28 with TRBJ1-6, with D tentatively TRBD1 (6 bases). Trimming pared 6 bases from V and 10 bases from J, leaving 16 bases between. The germline V gene has CDR1 MDHEN and CDR2 SYDVKM. The CDR3 loop spans 14 amino acids. CDR3 sequence (DNA): TGTGCCAGCAGACGAAGGACAGATTTCTCACCCCTCCACTTT. Protein sequence: CASRRRTDFSPLHF.

In its sample, this clonotype is medium-sized. V is TRBV10-1 and J is TRBJ2-7; 7 bases are shared with TRBD2. From germline, CDR1 is WNHNN and CDR2 SYGVQD (reference sequence). The CDR3 totals 14 residues. Trimming removed 2 bases from V and 2 bases from J; junction bases left unmatched: 3. CDR3 in amino acids: CASSEAGAAYEQYF. The CDR3 coding sequence is TGCGCCAGCAGTGAGGCGGGAGCGGCCTACGAGCAGTACTTC.

This clonotype was recorded at least ten times. This chain links TRBV18 with TRBJ2-1; tentative D call: TRBD1 (8 bases). The J call is doubtful: the DNA matches TRBJ2-5 better. From germline, CDR1 is KGHSH and CDR2 LQKENI. The CDR3 consists of 15 residues. CDR3 loop: CASSPRGQGGETQYF. DNA of the CDR3: TGTGCCAGCTCACCCCGAGGACAGGGAGGGGAGACCCAGTACTTC.

At least ten counts were recorded for this clonotype. This sequence joins TRBV4-2 and TRBJ1-3, with TRBD1 as a possible D gene (6 bases). V was trimmed by 1 base and J by 2 bases, leaving 6 bases between them. CDR3 size: 14 residues. Germline V CDR1 and CDR2: LGHNA, YNFKEQ. The DNA for the CDR3 is TGTGCCAGCAGCCAAGGGACAGCTGGAAACACCATATATTTT. It specifies CASSQGTAGNTIYF.

At least ten counts were recorded for this clonotype. This chain uses TRBV20-1 with TRBJ2-3; 9 bases line up with TRBD2. The CDR3 extends over 15 amino acids. Germline V gene data show CDR1 as DFQATT and CDR2 as SNEGSKA (reference sequence). The V and J ends lost 3 bases and 3 bases, in that order; junction bases with no gene match: 7. In nucleotides, the CDR3 is TGCAGTGCTAGCAAAGGAGCGGGAGGAACAGATACGCAGTATTTT. Residues: CSASKGAGGTDTQYF.